These T cell receptor beta chains were read from a single sample in a study of beta chain features in type 1 diabetes. Profiled with immunoSEQ multiplex PCR; TCRdb holds only in-frame clones, not every one. The repertoire consists of a few hundred thousand clones, with over 9.5% occurring once and the leading ten covering about 0.01%. Source material: naive CD4+ T cells from blood. These receptors originate from a woman under 30 with type 1 diabetes. Each CDR3 is given with its conserved first and last residue. D genes are given only for firm matches. Expanded clones are given a class, and other clones once, few, many or no size at all.

size	V	J	D	CDR3	DNA
.	TRBV4-3	TRBJ1-1	.	CASSQVRNTEAFF	TGCGCCAGCAGCCAAGTTAGGAACACTGAAGCTTTCTTT
.	TRBV19	TRBJ2-7	TRBD2	CASSSLTSGAYEQYF	TGTGCCAGTAGTTCCCTGACTAGCGGTGCCTACGAGCAGTACTTC
few	TRBV2	TRBJ2-7	.	CASSVRQDEQYF	TGTGCCAGCAGTGTCCGCCAGGACGAGCAGTACTTC
few	TRBV5-1	TRBJ1-2	.	CASSLAPGGDYGYTF	TGCGCCAGCAGCTTGGCACCAGGAGGGGACTATGGCTACACCTTC
few	TRBV5-4	TRBJ2-1	TRBD2	CASSSGLAGYGEQFF	TGTGCCAGCAGCTCGGGACTAGCGGGATACGGTGAGCAGTTCTTC
few	TRBV9	TRBJ2-7	.	CASSVGSRNSYEQYF	TGTGCCAGCAGCGTAGGAAGCAGGAACTCCTACGAGCAGTACTTC
few	TRBV7-2	TRBJ2-3	.	CASRGRGSSTDTQYF	TGTGCCAGCAGGGGCCGGGGTTCTAGCACAGATACGCAGTATTTT
.	TRBV4-3	TRBJ1-1	.	CASSQQGGGNTEAFF	TGCGCCAGCAGCCAACAGGGCGGCGGGAACACTGAAGCTTTCTTT
few	TRBV29-1	TRBJ2-5	.	CSVEEVAETQYF	TGCAGCGTTGAGGAGGTGGCAGAGACCCAGTACTTC
few	TRBV29-1	TRBJ1-1	TRBD1	CSVVPGQVNTEAFF	TGCAGCGTTGTTCCGGGACAGGTGAACACTGAAGCTTTCTTT
.	TRBV11-1	TRBJ2-5	.	CASSLVREETQYF	TGTGCCAGCAGCTTAGTAAGAGAAGAGACCCAGTACTTC
few	TRBV4-3	TRBJ1-6	.	CASSQAPVTGGFLSLHF	TGCGCCAGCAGCCAAGCCCCCGTCACGGGGGGGTTTTTGTCCCTCCACTTT
few	TRBV7-9	TRBJ2-3	TRBD2	CASSHGLVDLPTQYF	TGTGCCAGCAGCCACGGACTAGTAGACCTCCCAACGCAGTATTTT
.	TRBV5-8	TRBJ2-7	TRBD1	CASSRLRTGTYEQYF	TGTGCCAGCAGCCGCCTTAGGACAGGGACCTACGAGCAGTACTTC
few	TRBV6-1	TRBJ2-5	.	CAGRQSETQYF	TGTGCCGGTAGACAGTCGGAGACCCAGTACTTC
.	TRBV7-9	TRBJ1-5	.	CASSLRGDQPQHF	TGTGCCAGCAGCTTAAGAGGTGATCAGCCCCAGCATTTT